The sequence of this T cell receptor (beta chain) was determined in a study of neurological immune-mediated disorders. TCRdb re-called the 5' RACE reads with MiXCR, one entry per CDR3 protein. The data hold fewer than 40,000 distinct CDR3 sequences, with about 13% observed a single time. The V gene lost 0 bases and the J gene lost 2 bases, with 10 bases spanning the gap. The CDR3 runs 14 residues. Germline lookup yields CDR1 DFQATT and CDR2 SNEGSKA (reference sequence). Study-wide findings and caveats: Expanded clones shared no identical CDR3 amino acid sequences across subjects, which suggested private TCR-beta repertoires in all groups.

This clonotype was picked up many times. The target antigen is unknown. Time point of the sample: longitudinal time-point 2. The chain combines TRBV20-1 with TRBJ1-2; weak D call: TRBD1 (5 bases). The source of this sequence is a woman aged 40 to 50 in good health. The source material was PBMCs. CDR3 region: CSAREAGRNYGYTF. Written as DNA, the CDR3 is TGCAGTGCTAGAGAAGCAGGGAGGAACTATGGCTACACCTTC.